This is a list of T cell receptor beta chains from one sample in a study of OX40 agonist ivuxolimab in advanced cancers. TCRdb's table, derived via immunoSEQ multiplex PCR, lists solely in-frame clones and lacks some. The table has approximately 68,000 clones, 80% to 90% seen once; the top ten hold 0.85% to 0.95%. The source was CD4+ or CD8+ T cells sorted from blood, collected in a trial of the OX40 agonist ivuxolimab. The source is an adult with an advanced solid tumor such as melanoma, head and neck, liver or kidney cancer. Each CDR3 is given without its conserved first and last residue. D genes are given only for firm matches.

D gene: .
V gene: TRBV19
CDR3 length: 14
J gene: TRBJ2-3
CDR3 protein: ASSIGARQSTDTQY

D gene: .
V gene: TRBV7-9
CDR3 length: 12
J gene: TRBJ2-7
CDR3 protein: ASSPGNAAYEQY

D gene: TRBD2
V gene: TRBV7-2
CDR3 length: 13
J gene: TRBJ2-1
CDR3 protein: ASSSTSGVGNEQF

D gene: TRBD2
V gene: TRBV29-1
CDR3 length: 11
J gene: TRBJ2-5
CDR3 protein: SLLSGSGETQY

D gene: .
V gene: TRBV5-1
CDR3 length: 12
J gene: TRBJ2-3
CDR3 protein: ASSLTGYTDTQY

D gene: TRBD2
V gene: TRBV9
CDR3 length: 13
J gene: TRBJ2-1
CDR3 protein: ASSPPGGSYNEQF

D gene: .
V gene: TRBV6-1
CDR3 length: 11
J gene: TRBJ2-5
CDR3 protein: ASSFREGETQY

D gene: TRBD2
V gene: TRBV5-1
CDR3 length: 12
J gene: .
CDR3 protein: ASSLGLAGDEQY

D gene: .
V gene: TRBV25-1
CDR3 length: 11
J gene: TRBJ2-3
CDR3 protein: ASSELGIGTQY

D gene: .
V gene: TRBV7-9
CDR3 length: 14
J gene: TRBJ2-2
CDR3 protein: ASSLAWAENTGELF

D gene: TRBD1
V gene: TRBV5-1
CDR3 length: 11
J gene: TRBJ2-7
CDR3 protein: ASSPQGPHEQY

D gene: .
V gene: TRBV10-3
CDR3 length: 10
J gene: TRBJ2-7
CDR3 protein: AISESGYEQY

D gene: .
V gene: TRBV25-1
CDR3 length: 12
J gene: TRBJ1-6
CDR3 protein: ASSEVGGYSPLH

D gene: .
V gene: TRBV7-9
CDR3 length: 13
J gene: TRBJ2-3
CDR3 protein: ASSSGKGVGDTQY

D gene: .
V gene: TRBV5-1
CDR3 length: 12
J gene: TRBJ2-5
CDR3 protein: ASSLWGPQETQY

D gene: TRBD2
V gene: TRBV10-1
CDR3 length: 12
J gene: TRBJ2-1
CDR3 protein: ASSEGTSNDEQF

D gene: TRBD2
V gene: TRBV19
CDR3 length: 16
J gene: TRBJ2-7
CDR3 protein: ASSIGRGGRSSSYEQY

D gene: .
V gene: TRBV18
CDR3 length: 11
J gene: TRBJ1-3
CDR3 protein: ASSPPSVNTIY

D gene: .
V gene: TRBV5-4
CDR3 length: 10
J gene: TRBJ2-2
CDR3 protein: ASSWDAGELF

D gene: .
V gene: TRBV21-1
CDR3 length: 12
J gene: TRBJ1-2
CDR3 protein: ASSKGETDYGYT

D gene: .
V gene: TRBV30
CDR3 length: 11
J gene: TRBJ1-1
CDR3 protein: AWSGQGNTEAF

D gene: .
V gene: TRBV19
CDR3 length: 12
J gene: TRBJ1-3
CDR3 protein: ASGGEFSGNTIY

D gene: TRBD1
V gene: TRBV4-1
CDR3 length: 14
J gene: TRBJ2-3
CDR3 protein: ASSRSGQGVTDTQY

D gene: TRBD2
V gene: TRBV7-2
CDR3 length: 17
J gene: TRBJ2-4
CDR3 protein: ASSSLAGGLGSAKNIQY

D gene: .
V gene: TRBV28
CDR3 length: 12
J gene: TRBJ1-1
CDR3 protein: ASSSQGIRTEAF

D gene: .
V gene: TRBV11-3
CDR3 length: 15
J gene: TRBJ2-3
CDR3 protein: ASSLARAGASTDTQY

D gene: TRBD1
V gene: TRBV6-6
CDR3 length: 10
J gene: TRBJ2-3
CDR3 protein: ASSSKDRVWY

D gene: TRBD1
V gene: TRBV30
CDR3 length: 12
J gene: TRBJ1-6
CDR3 protein: AWSAGQGGSPLH

D gene: TRBD1
V gene: TRBV12-5
CDR3 length: 17
J gene: TRBJ2-1
CDR3 protein: ASRLGTRADRGRGNEQF

D gene: TRBD1
V gene: TRBV6-6
CDR3 length: 14
J gene: TRBJ2-1
CDR3 protein: ASSYEGTGWDNEQF

D gene: .
V gene: TRBV4-1
CDR3 length: 14
J gene: TRBJ1-4
CDR3 protein: ASSPGQARTNEKLF

D gene: .
V gene: TRBV29-1
CDR3 length: 10
J gene: TRBJ2-3
CDR3 protein: SVDLLADTQY

D gene: .
V gene: TRBV5-8
CDR3 length: 11
J gene: TRBJ1-2
CDR3 protein: ASSFDSKGGYT

D gene: .
V gene: TRBV5-4
CDR3 length: 12
J gene: TRBJ1-1
CDR3 protein: ASSLDTENTEAF

D gene: .
V gene: TRBV5-1
CDR3 length: 13
J gene: TRBJ2-7
CDR3 protein: ASRRSGESSYEQY

D gene: TRBD1
V gene: TRBV28
CDR3 length: 11
J gene: TRBJ2-7
CDR3 protein: ASSSGTAGEQY

D gene: .
V gene: TRBV21-1
CDR3 length: 14
J gene: TRBJ1-4
CDR3 protein: ASSRIPTGGDEKLF

D gene: .
V gene: TRBV28
CDR3 length: 16
J gene: TRBJ1-1
CDR3 protein: ASSLGAGTHKGEPEAF

D gene: .
V gene: TRBV29-1
CDR3 length: 14
J gene: TRBJ1-2
CDR3 protein: SVETPPSVANGGYT

D gene: .
V gene: TRBV5-5
CDR3 length: 10
J gene: TRBJ2-2
CDR3 protein: ASNLNTGELF

D gene: TRBD1
V gene: TRBV30
CDR3 length: 9
J gene: TRBJ1-2
CDR3 protein: AWDRGYGYT

D gene: .
V gene: TRBV11-3
CDR3 length: 10
J gene: TRBJ2-7
CDR3 protein: ASSPASYEQY

D gene: TRBD2
V gene: TRBV7-6
CDR3 length: 13
J gene: TRBJ2-5
CDR3 protein: ASSLATSVQETQY

D gene: .
V gene: TRBV18
CDR3 length: 14
J gene: TRBJ2-1
CDR3 protein: ASSPQTEPSYNEQF

D gene: .
V gene: TRBV9
CDR3 length: 13
J gene: TRBJ1-2
CDR3 protein: ASSVGLVGSEGYT

D gene: .
V gene: TRBV30
CDR3 length: 14
J gene: TRBJ2-6
CDR3 protein: ACSRVGTSGANVLT

D gene: TRBD1
V gene: TRBV6-5
CDR3 length: 13
J gene: TRBJ1-2
CDR3 protein: ASRWTGVGNYGYT

D gene: .
V gene: TRBV2
CDR3 length: 14
J gene: TRBJ1-1
CDR3 protein: ASSPMGQGSGTEAF

D gene: TRBD1
V gene: TRBV6-5
CDR3 length: 13
J gene: TRBJ2-7
CDR3 protein: ASSPGTGSSYEQY

D gene: TRBD1
V gene: TRBV6-5
CDR3 length: 12
J gene: TRBJ1-1
CDR3 protein: ASRPTGLGTEAF

D gene: .
V gene: TRBV6-5
CDR3 length: 13
J gene: TRBJ1-6
CDR3 protein: ASSYGTFNNSPLH

D gene: .
V gene: TRBV11-3
CDR3 length: 12
J gene: TRBJ1-2
CDR3 protein: ASSSSRGVYGYT

D gene: .
V gene: TRBV30
CDR3 length: 11
J gene: TRBJ1-1
CDR3 protein: AAGDGTDTEAF